The rows below give T cell receptor beta chains drawn from one sample of a study of blood T cell repertoires in COVID-19. Sequencing used immunoSEQ multiplex PCR; TCRdb keeps in-frame clones, though not all of them. Among 300,000 or so clones, roughly 84% were seen once, and the ten largest hold more than 0.8%. The sequencing sample was made of PBMCs or T cells enriched from blood (not recorded which). The source of these receptors is a woman aged 25 to 45 who had recovered from COVID-19. CDR3s include the opening cysteine and the closing phenylalanine or tryptophan. A D gene is named only where the DNA matches it firmly. Expanded clones get a size class; other rows say once, few or many, or leave the size out.

d_call: -
v_call: TRBV4-3
j_call: TRBJ1-2
clone_size: -
cdr3_aa: CASSPTTSWSTNYGYTF
cdr3_nt: TGCGCCAGCAGCCCCACAACCTCGTGGAGCACGAACTATGGCTACACCTTC

d_call: -
v_call: TRBV18
j_call: TRBJ1-3
clone_size: -
cdr3_aa: CASSPLNAQVSGNTIYF
cdr3_nt: TGTGCCAGCTCACCCCTTAATGCCCAGGTCTCTGGAAACACCATATATTTT

d_call: TRBD1
v_call: TRBV5-1
j_call: TRBJ2-1
clone_size: -
cdr3_aa: CASSVSGTGEGEQFF
cdr3_nt: TGCGCCAGCAGCGTATCCGGGACAGGGGAGGGTGAGCAGTTCTTC

d_call: TRBD1
v_call: TRBV4-1
j_call: TRBJ1-1
clone_size: -
cdr3_aa: CASRRQGNTEAFF
cdr3_nt: TGCGCCAGCCGACGACAGGGGAACACTGAAGCTTTCTTT

d_call: TRBD1
v_call: TRBV28
j_call: TRBJ2-3
clone_size: -
cdr3_aa: CASSQQQTGADTQYF
cdr3_nt: TGTGCCAGCAGTCAGCAGCAGACAGGGGCAGATACGCAGTATTTT

d_call: TRBD1
v_call: TRBV7-2
j_call: TRBJ2-2
clone_size: -
cdr3_aa: CASSFGQGAVGELFF
cdr3_nt: TGTGCCAGCAGCTTCGGACAGGGGGCGGTCGGGGAGCTGTTTTTT

d_call: TRBD2
v_call: TRBV28
j_call: TRBJ2-3
clone_size: -
cdr3_aa: CASSWTSGDGTDTQYF
cdr3_nt: TGTGCCAGCAGCTGGACTAGCGGGGACGGCACAGATACGCAGTATTTT

d_call: TRBD1
v_call: TRBV19
j_call: TRBJ2-3
clone_size: -
cdr3_aa: CASRWDRATDTQYF
cdr3_nt: TGTGCCAGTAGATGGGACAGGGCCACAGATACGCAGTATTTT

d_call: TRBD1
v_call: TRBV29-1
j_call: TRBJ1-5
clone_size: -
cdr3_aa: CSAKSGPGTGYQPQHF
cdr3_nt: TGCAGCGCCAAAAGTGGTCCCGGGACAGGGTATCAGCCCCAGCATTTT

d_call: -
v_call: TRBV5-1
j_call: TRBJ2-1
clone_size: -
cdr3_aa: CASSSEGQPNEQFF
cdr3_nt: TGCGCCAGCAGCTCGGAGGGACAGCCCAATGAGCAGTTCTTC

d_call: -
v_call: TRBV12-3/TRBV12-4
j_call: TRBJ1-4
clone_size: -
cdr3_aa: CASSLAREGLFF
cdr3_nt: TGTGCCAGCAGCTTGGCGAGGGAAGGACTGTTTTTT

d_call: -
v_call: TRBV27
j_call: TRBJ2-2
clone_size: -
cdr3_aa: CASSTSWPGGELFF
cdr3_nt: TGTGCCAGCAGTACCTCGTGGCCGGGCGGGGAGCTGTTTTTT

d_call: TRBD2
v_call: TRBV27
j_call: TRBJ2-7
clone_size: -
cdr3_aa: CASSTTWLAGASSSYEQYF
cdr3_nt: TGTGCCAGCTCCACTACCTGGCTAGCGGGGGCTTCGAGCTCCTACGAGCAGTACTTC

d_call: -
v_call: TRBV6-1
j_call: TRBJ2-7
clone_size: -
cdr3_aa: CASSERRDSYEQYF
cdr3_nt: TGTGCCAGCAGTGAGAGACGGGACTCCTACGAGCAGTACTTC

d_call: -
v_call: TRBV7-8
j_call: TRBJ1-2
clone_size: -
cdr3_aa: CASSLDRDYGYTF
cdr3_nt: TGTGCCAGCAGCTTAGACAGGGACTATGGCTACACCTTC

d_call: TRBD1
v_call: TRBV2
j_call: TRBJ1-5
clone_size: -
cdr3_aa: CASSGGQGRQPQHF
cdr3_nt: TGTGCCAGCAGTGGGGGACAGGGGAGGCAGCCCCAGCATTTT

d_call: -
v_call: TRBV5-6
j_call: TRBJ2-3
clone_size: few
cdr3_aa: CASSQNTDTQYF
cdr3_nt: TGTGCCAGCAGCCAAAACACAGATACGCAGTATTTT